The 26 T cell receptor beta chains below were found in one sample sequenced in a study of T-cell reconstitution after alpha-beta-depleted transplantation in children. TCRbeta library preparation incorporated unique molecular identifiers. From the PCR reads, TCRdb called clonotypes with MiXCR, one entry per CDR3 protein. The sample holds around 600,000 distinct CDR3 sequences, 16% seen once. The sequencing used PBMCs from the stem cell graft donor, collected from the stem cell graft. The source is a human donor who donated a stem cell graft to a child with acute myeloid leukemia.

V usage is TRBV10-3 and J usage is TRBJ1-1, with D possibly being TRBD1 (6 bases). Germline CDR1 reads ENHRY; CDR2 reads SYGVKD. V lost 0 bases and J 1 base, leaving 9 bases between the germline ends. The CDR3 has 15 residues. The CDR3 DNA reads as TGTGCCATCAGTGAGTCTGGGGACACGAACACTGAAGCTTTCTTT. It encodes CAISESGDTNTEAFF.

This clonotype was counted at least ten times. The CDR3 reads CASSLEFQATDTQYF. The CDR3, as DNA: TGTGCCAGCAGCTTGGAGTTCCAGGCTACAGATACGCAGTATTTT. The chain links TRBV5-6 to TRBJ2-3; D uncertain. The germline V and J ends were trimmed by 0 bases and 3 bases, with 11 bases remaining between them. The germline V gene has CDR1 SGHDT and CDR2 YYEEEE. The CDR3 consists of 15 residues. Filled out from reference TRBV5-6 and TRBJ2-3, the complete variable domain reads DAGVTQSPTHLIKTRGQQVTLRCSPKSGHDTVSWYQQALGQGPQFIFQYYEEEERQRGNFPDRFSGHQFPNYSSELNVNALLLGDSALYLCASSLEFQATDTQYFGPGTRLTVL.

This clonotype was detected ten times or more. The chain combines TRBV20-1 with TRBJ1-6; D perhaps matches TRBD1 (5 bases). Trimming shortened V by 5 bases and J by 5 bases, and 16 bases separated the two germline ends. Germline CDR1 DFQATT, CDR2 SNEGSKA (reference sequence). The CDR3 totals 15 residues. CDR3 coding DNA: TGCAGTGCTTTCCGGGACCTAACAAATAATTCACCCCTCCACTTT. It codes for CSAFRDLTNNSPLHF.

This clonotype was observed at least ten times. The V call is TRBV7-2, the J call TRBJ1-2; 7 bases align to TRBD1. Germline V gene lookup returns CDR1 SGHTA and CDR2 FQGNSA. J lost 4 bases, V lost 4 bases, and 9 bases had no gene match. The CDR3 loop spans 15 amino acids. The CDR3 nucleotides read TGTGCCAGCAGCTCTACAGGGGAGGGGGTCTATGGCTACACCTTC. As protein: CASSSTGEGVYGYTF.

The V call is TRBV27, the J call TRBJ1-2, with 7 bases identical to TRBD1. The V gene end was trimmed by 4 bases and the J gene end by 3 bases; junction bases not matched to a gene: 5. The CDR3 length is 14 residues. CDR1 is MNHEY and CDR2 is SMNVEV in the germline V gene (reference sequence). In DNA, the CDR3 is TGTGCCAGCAGTTATTCAGGGGGGCACTATGGCTACACCTTC. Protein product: CASSYSGGHYGYTF.

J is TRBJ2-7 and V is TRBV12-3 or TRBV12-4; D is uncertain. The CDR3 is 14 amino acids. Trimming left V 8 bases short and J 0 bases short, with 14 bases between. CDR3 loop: CASGPGSSSYEQYV. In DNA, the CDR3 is TGTGCCAGCGGCCCCGGGTCTTCCTCCTACGAGCAGTACGTC.

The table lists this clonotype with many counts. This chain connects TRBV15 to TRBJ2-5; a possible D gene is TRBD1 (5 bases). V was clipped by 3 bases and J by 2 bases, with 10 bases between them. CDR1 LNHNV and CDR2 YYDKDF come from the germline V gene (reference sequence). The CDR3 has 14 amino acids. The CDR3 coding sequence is TGTGCCACCAGCAGTTTACAGGCTCAAGAGACCCAGTACTTC. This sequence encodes CATSSLQAQETQYF.

CDR3 in DNA: TGCTGTATAGCGGGGGGGCGGGAGACCCAGTACTTC. It translates to CCIAGGRETQYF. V and J are TRBV20-1 and TRBJ2-5; the match to TRBD2 covers 11 bases. The CDR3 length is 12 residues. The V gene's germline CDR1 is DFQATT and CDR2 SNEGSKA (reference sequence).

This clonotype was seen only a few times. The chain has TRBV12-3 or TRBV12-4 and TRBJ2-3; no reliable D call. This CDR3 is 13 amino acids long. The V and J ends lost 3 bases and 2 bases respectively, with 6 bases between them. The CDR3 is CASSFGTTDTQYF. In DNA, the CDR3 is TGTGCCAGCAGTTTCGGAACCACAGATACGCAGTATTTT.

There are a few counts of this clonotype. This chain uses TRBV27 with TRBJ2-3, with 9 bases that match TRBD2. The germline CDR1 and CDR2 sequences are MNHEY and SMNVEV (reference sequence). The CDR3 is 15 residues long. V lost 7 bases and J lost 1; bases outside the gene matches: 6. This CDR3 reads CASKRAGGRTDTQYF. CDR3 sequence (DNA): TGTGCCAGCAAGAGAGCGGGGGGACGCACAGATACGCAGTATTTT.

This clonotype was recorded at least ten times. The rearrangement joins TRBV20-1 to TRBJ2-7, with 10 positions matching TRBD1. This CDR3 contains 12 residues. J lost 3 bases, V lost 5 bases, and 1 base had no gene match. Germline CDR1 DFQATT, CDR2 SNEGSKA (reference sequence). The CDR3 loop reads CSAWDRGYEQYF. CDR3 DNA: TGCAGTGCTTGGGACAGGGGCTACGAGCAGTACTTC.

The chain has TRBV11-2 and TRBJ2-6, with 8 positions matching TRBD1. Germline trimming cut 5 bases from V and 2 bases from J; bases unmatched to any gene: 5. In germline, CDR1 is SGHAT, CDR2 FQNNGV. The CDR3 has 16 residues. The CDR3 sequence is CASSGNRGTGANVLTF. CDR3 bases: TGTGCCAGCAGCGGGAACAGGGGGACTGGGGCCAACGTCCTGACTTTC. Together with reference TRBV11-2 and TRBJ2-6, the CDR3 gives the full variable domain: EAGVAQSPRYKIIEKRQSVAFWCNPISGHATLYWYQQILGQGPKLLIQFQNNGVVDDSQLPKDRFSAERLKGVDSTLKIQPAKLEDSAVYLCASSGNRGTGANVLTFGAGSRLTVL.

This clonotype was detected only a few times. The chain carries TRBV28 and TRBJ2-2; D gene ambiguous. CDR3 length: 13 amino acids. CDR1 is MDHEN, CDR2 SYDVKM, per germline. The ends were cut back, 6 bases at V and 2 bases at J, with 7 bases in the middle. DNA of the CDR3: TGTGCCAGCAGGACCTTCAACACCGGGGAGCTGTTTTTT. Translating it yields CASRTFNTGELFF.

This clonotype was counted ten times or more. The CDR3 DNA sequence: TGCAGCGGCGGACTAGCGGGGCGGGAGACCCAGTACTTC. Protein product: CSGGLAGRETQYF. The chain has TRBV29-1 and TRBJ2-5; 12 bases are shared with TRBD2. This CDR3 is built from 13 residues. The germline V gene has CDR1 SQVTM and CDR2 ANQGSEA. J lost 5 bases, V lost 7 bases, and 5 bases had no gene match.

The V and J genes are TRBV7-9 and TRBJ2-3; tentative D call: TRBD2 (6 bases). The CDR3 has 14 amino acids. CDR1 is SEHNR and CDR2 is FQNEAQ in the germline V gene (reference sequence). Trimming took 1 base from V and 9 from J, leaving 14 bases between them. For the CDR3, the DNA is TGTGCCAGCAGCTTAGATCGCGAGGAGGGCACGCAGTATTTT. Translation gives CASSLDREEGTQYF.

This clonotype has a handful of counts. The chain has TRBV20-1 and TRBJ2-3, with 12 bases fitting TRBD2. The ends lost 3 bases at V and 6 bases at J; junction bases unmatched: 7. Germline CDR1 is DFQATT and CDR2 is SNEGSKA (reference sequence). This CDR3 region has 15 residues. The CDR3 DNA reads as TGCAGTGCTAGGCCCCTAGCGGGGGGGCAGGATACGCAGTATTTT. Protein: CSARPLAGGQDTQYF.

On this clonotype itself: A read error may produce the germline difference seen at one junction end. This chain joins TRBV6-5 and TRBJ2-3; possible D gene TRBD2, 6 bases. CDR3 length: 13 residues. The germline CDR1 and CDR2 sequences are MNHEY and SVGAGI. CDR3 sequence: CASSDSGRDTQYF. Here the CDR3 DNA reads TGTGCCAGCAGTGACTCCGGGAGAGATACGCAGTATTTT.

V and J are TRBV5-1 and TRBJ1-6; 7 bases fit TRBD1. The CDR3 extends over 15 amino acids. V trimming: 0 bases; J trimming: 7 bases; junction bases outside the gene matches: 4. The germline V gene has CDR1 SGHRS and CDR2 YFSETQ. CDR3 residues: CASSLADRVNSPLHF. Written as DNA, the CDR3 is TGCGCCAGCAGCTTGGCCGACAGGGTAAATTCACCCCTCCACTTT.

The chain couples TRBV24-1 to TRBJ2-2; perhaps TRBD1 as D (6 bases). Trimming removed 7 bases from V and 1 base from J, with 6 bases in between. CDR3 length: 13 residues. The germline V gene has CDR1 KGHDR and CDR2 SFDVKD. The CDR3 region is CATRQGNTGELFF. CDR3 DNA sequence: TGTGCCACCAGACAGGGGAACACCGGGGAGCTGTTTTTT.

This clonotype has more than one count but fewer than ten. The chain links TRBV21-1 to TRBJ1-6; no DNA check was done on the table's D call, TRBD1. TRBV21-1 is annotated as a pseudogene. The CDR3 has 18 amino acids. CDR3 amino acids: CASSKKGGEQSCNSPLHF. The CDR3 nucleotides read TGTGCCAGCAGCAAAAAGGGGGGGGAGCAGTCTTGTAATTCACCCCTCCACTTT.

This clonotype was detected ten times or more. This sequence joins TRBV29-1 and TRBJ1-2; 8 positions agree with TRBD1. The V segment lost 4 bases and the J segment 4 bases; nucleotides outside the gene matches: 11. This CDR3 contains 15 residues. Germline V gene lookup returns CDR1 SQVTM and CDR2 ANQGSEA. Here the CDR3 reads CSVVGTGSRGYGYTF. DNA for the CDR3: TGCAGCGTTGTCGGGACAGGCTCCAGAGGCTATGGCTACACCTTC. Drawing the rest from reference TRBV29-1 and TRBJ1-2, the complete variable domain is SAVISQKPSRDICQRGTSLTIQCQVDSQVTMMFWYRQQPGQSLTLIATANQGSEATYESGFVIDKFPISRPNLTFSTLTVSNMSPEDSSIYLCSVVGTGSRGYGYTFGSGTRLTVV.

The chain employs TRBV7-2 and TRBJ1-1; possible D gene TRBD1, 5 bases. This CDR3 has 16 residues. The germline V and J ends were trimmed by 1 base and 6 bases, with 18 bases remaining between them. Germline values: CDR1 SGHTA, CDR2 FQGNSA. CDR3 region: CASSLGGMGPDAEAFF. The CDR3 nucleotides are TGTGCCAGCAGCTTAGGGGGAATGGGACCTGACGCTGAAGCTTTCTTT.

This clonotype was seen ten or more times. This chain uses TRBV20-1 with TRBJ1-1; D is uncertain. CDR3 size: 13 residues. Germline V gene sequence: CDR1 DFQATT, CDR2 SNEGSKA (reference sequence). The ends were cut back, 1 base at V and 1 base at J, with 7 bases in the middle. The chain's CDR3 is CSARGPRNTEAFF. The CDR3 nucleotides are TGCAGTGCTAGAGGGCCGAGGAACACTGAAGCTTTCTTT.

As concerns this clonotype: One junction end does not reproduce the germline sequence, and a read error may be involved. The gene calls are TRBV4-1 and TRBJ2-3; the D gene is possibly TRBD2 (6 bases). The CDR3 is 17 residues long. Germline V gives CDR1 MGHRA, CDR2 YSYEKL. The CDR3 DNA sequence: TGCGCCAGCAGCCAAGATCGGGCGGGGCTCCGCACGGATACGCAGTATTTT. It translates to CASSQDRAGLRTDTQYF.

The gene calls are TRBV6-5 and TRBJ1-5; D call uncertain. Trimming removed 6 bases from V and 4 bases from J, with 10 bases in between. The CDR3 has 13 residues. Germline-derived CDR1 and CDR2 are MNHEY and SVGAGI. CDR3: CASSNIRNQPQHF. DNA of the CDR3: TGTGCCAGCAGCAACATTAGGAATCAGCCCCAGCATTTT.

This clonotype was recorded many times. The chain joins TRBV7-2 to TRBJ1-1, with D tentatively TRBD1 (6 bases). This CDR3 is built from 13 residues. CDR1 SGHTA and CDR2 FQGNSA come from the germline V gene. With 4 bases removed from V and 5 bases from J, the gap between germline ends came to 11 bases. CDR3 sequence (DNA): TGTGCCAGCAGCTGGACAGACGGAACTGAAGCTTTCTTT. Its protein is CASSWTDGTEAFF.